These 25 T cell receptor beta chains originate from one sample sequenced in a study of blood T cell repertoires in COVID-19. Assay used: immunoSEQ multiplex PCR; TCRdb lists only in-frame clones, some missing. The sample holds about 180,000 clones, about 81% seen once. Sequencing used peripheral blood. The receptors derive from a woman older than 75 with COVID-19, enrolled during active disease.

This clone came up once. The chain has TRBV19 and TRBJ2-7; 8 nucleotides line up with TRBD2. The CDR3 contains 15 residues. V gave up 5 bases and J gave up 4 bases; unmatched junction bases: 10. Germline V gives CDR1 LNHDA, CDR2 SQIVND (reference sequence). Here the CDR3 DNA reads TGTGCCAGTAGTGGAGCGGGGGTCGGGCTTTACGAGCAGTACTTC. Its protein is CASSGAGVGLYEQYF. The variable domain in full, completed from reference TRBV19 and TRBJ2-7, reads DGGITQSPKYLFRKEGQNVTLSCEQNLNHDAMYWYRQDPGQGLRLIYYSQIVNDFQKGDIAEGYSVSREKKESFPLTVTSAQKNPTAFYLCASSGAGVGLYEQYFGPGTRLTVT.

This chain connects TRBV28 to TRBJ2-3, with 9 bases matching TRBD2. The CDR3 is 14 residues long. J gave up 6 bases and V 9 bases, and 10 bases lay outside the gene matches. The germline V gene has CDR1 MDHEN and CDR2 SYDVKM. The CDR3 reads CASAGGPSADTQYF. As DNA, the CDR3 is TGTGCCAGTGCGGGAGGGCCCTCGGCGGATACGCAGTATTTT.

The gene calls are TRBV28 and TRBJ1-1; TRBD1 is a possible D gene (6 bases). Trimming removed 7 bases at V and 0 bases at J, with 12 bases between. The CDR3 length is 14 residues. Germline CDR1 MDHEN, CDR2 SYDVKM. The CDR3 DNA reads as TGTGCCAGCATACCTCAGGGGCTGAACACTGAAGCTTTCTTT. Translation: CASIPQGLNTEAFF.

The chain links TRBV19 to TRBJ2-1, with TRBD2 matching over 9 bases. CDR1 is LNHDA and CDR2 is SQIVND in the germline V gene (reference sequence). The CDR3 has 14 amino acids. The V and J ends lost 4 bases and 6 bases, in that order; junction bases with no gene match: 4. The CDR3 DNA follows: TGTGCCAGTAGTACTGTAGCGGGAGCCAATGAGCAGTTCTTC. It translates to CASSTVAGANEQFF.

This clone was seen more than once but under ten times. V and J are TRBV19 and TRBJ2-1; TRBD2 aligns across 11 bases. This CDR3 spans 15 amino acids. Germline CDR1 reads LNHDA; CDR2 reads SQIVND (reference sequence). J lost 3 bases, V lost 7 bases, and 5 bases had no gene match. This CDR3 is CASNLAGGLYNEQFF. Here the CDR3 DNA reads TGTGCCAGTAACCTAGCGGGAGGACTCTACAATGAGCAGTTCTTC.

The rearrangement links TRBV7-2 to TRBJ2-1; 14 nucleotides agree with TRBD2. In germline, CDR1 is SGHTA, CDR2 FQGNSA. V dropped 5 bases and J dropped 13; count of bases not matched to a gene: 10. The CDR3 contains 15 residues. DNA of the CDR3: TGTGCCAGCAGCAATACGGGGACTAGCGGGAGTCACCAGTTCTTC. This gives the protein CASSNTGTSGSHQFF.

In this sample, this clone turned up once. The genes are TRBV5-1 and TRBJ2-1; 10 bases are a match to TRBD2. This CDR3 is built from 16 residues. Trimming at V came to 1 base and at J to 7 bases, leaving 8 bases not matched to a gene. Germline CDR1 is SGHRS and CDR2 is YFSETQ. The CDR3 DNA is TGCGCCAGCAGCTTGTTTAGGAGCGGGGGGGCAAATGAGCAGTTCTTC. Residues: CASSLFRSGGANEQFF.

J is TRBJ1-3 and V is TRBV6-1; D unclear. With 0 bases removed from V and 2 bases from J, the gap between germline ends came to 14 bases. Germline-derived CDR1 and CDR2 are MNHNS and SASEGT. The CDR3 is made up of 17 amino acids. CDR3 sequence (DNA): TGTGCCAGCAGTGAAGCACGCGCCACGGTCACTGGAAACACCATATATTTT. Amino acid sequence: CASSEARATVTGNTIYF.

The chain carries TRBV19 and TRBJ2-1; D call uncertain. Germline values: CDR1 LNHDA, CDR2 SQIVND (reference sequence). V lost 1 base and J lost 4, with 11 bases in between. The CDR3 totals 15 residues. The CDR3: CASSIVGSNYNEQFF. The CDR3 DNA follows: TGTGCCAGTAGTATAGTAGGTAGCAATTACAATGAGCAGTTCTTC.

This rearrangement joins TRBV19 to TRBJ2-1, with D maybe TRBD1 (5 bases). The germline V gene encodes CDR1 LNHDA and CDR2 SQIVND (reference sequence). CDR3 length: 15 amino acids. V gave up 0 bases and J gave up 3 bases, with 9 bases separating them. The CDR3 DNA reads as TGTGCCAGTAGTATAGAAAACAGGCTCTACAATGAGCAGTTCTTC. Translated, it gives CASSIENRLYNEQFF.

This clone was observed a single time. The rearrangement uses TRBV10-3 and TRBJ2-2, with D possibly TRBD2 on 5 matching bases. Trimming cost V 3 bases and J 1 base, with 9 bases left between them. This CDR3 is 15 amino acids long. Per germline, CDR1 ENHRY and CDR2 SYGVKD. CDR3 loop: CAISDAGMNTGELFF. The CDR3 bases are TGTGCCATCAGTGACGCCGGGATGAACACCGGGGAGCTGTTTTTT.

This chain links TRBV5-4 with TRBJ1-2; the match to TRBD1 covers 7 bases. Trimming removed 3 bases from V and 4 bases from J; junction bases left unmatched: 6. The germline V gene encodes CDR1 SGHNT and CDR2 YYREEE (reference sequence). This CDR3 has 14 amino acids. CDR3 in DNA: TGTGCCAGCAGCTCCTGGGACAGTCTCTATGGCTACACCTTC. Translated, it gives CASSSWDSLYGYTF.

The genes are TRBV4-2 and TRBJ2-7; 14 positions agree with TRBD2. Trimming took 2 bases from V and 2 from J; bases not matched to a gene: 11. This CDR3 has 19 residues. Germline V gene lookup returns CDR1 LGHNA and CDR2 YNFKEQ. CDR3 amino acids: CASSQLMTSGRALAYEQYF. The DNA for the CDR3 is TGTGCCAGCAGCCAACTTATGACTAGCGGGAGGGCCTTAGCCTACGAGCAGTACTTC.

This chain links TRBV29-1 with TRBJ1-1, with D maybe TRBD1 (5 bases). V gave up 3 bases and J gave up 0 bases, with 11 bases separating them. The CDR3 sequence is 14 residues long. Germline CDR1 SQVTM, CDR2 ANQGSEA. CDR3 sequence reads: CSVEIGAMNTEAFF. DNA for the CDR3: TGCAGCGTTGAGATAGGGGCTATGAACACTGAAGCTTTCTTT.

This chain connects TRBV4-1 to TRBJ1-1, with D possibly matching TRBD1 (5 bases). Germline CDR1 reads MGHRA; CDR2 reads YSYEKL. The CDR3 length is 14 residues. The V end was cut by 4 bases, the J end by 0 bases, with 9 bases between. The CDR3 loop reads CASSRGLMNTEAFF. CDR3 nucleotide sequence: TGCGCCAGCAGCCGGGGACTGATGAACACTGAAGCTTTCTTT.

The V and J genes are TRBV5-6 and TRBJ1-1, with TRBD1 matching over 7 bases. V shed 1 base, J shed 0 bases, and the junction held 6 bases outside the gene matches. This CDR3 spans 16 amino acids. CDR1 is SGHDT and CDR2 is YYEEEE in the germline V gene. The CDR3 is CASSLLGQLMNTEAFF. The CDR3 bases are TGTGCCAGCAGCTTGCTGGGACAGCTTATGAACACTGAAGCTTTCTTT.

This rearrangement joins TRBV28 to TRBJ2-7; 8 bases fit TRBD1. From germline, CDR1 is MDHEN and CDR2 SYDVKM. V shed 3 bases and J 4 bases; nucleotides not matched to a gene: 11. The CDR3 sequence is 16 residues long. In nucleotides, the CDR3 is TGTGCCAGCAGTTTTGGCCCCAGGGGGCGGGTTTACGAGCAGTACTTC. It codes for CASSFGPRGRVYEQYF.

The V call is TRBV28, the J call TRBJ1-6; D is perhaps TRBD1 (5 bases). Germline assignment: CDR1 MDHEN and CDR2 SYDVKM. This CDR3 has 19 residues. The V end lost 6 bases, the J end lost 0 bases, and 21 bases lay between the germline ends. CDR3 sequence: CASRPTVDRGSSYNSPLHF. CDR3 coding DNA: TGTGCCAGCAGACCAACAGTAGATAGGGGTAGCTCCTATAATTCACCCCTCCACTTT.

The chain has TRBV5-4 and TRBJ2-7; 7 nucleotides line up with TRBD1. Germline V lookup: CDR1 SGHNT, CDR2 YYREEE (reference sequence). V lost 4 bases to trimming and J lost 0 bases; unmatched junction nucleotides: 4. This CDR3 spans 14 amino acids. CDR3 region: CASSRTGFSYEQYF. The CDR3 region has the DNA TGTGCCAGCAGCAGGACAGGTTTCTCCTACGAGCAGTACTTC.

The chain uses TRBV10-3 and TRBJ1-3; maybe TRBD1 (5 bases). Per the germline V gene, CDR1 is ENHRY and CDR2 is SYGVKD. The CDR3 has 14 residues. V lost 7 bases and J lost 7, with 17 bases in between. This chain's CDR3 is CAITREGLPNTIYF. CDR3 coding DNA: TGTGCCATCACCCGGGAGGGGCTTCCGAACACCATATATTTT.

This sequence joins TRBV6-5 and TRBJ1-2; 10 bases are shared with TRBD1. Germline V gene data show CDR1 as MNHEY and CDR2 as SVGAGI. Germline trimming cut 4 bases from V and 6 bases from J; bases unmatched to any gene: 8. This CDR3 has 15 amino acids. In DNA form, the CDR3 reads TGTGCCAGCAGTTTCCAGACAGGGGGCTATGATGGCTACACCTTC. It codes for CASSFQTGGYDGYTF.

The chain recombines TRBV6-6 with TRBJ1-2, with 8 bases aligning to TRBD1. This CDR3 contains 15 residues. Germline assignment: CDR1 MNHNY and CDR2 SVGAGI (reference sequence). Trimming cost V 2 bases and J 6 bases; bases outside gene matches: 8. The CDR3, as DNA: TGTGCCAGCAGTTACGGTCAACAGGGGGTCGATGGCTACACCTTC. This codes for CASSYGQQGVDGYTF.

This clone has a single count. CDR3 DNA: TGTGCCAGCAGCGTAGGCAGGGCCAACCACTACGAGCAGTACTTC. Protein: CASSVGRANHYEQYF. The rearrangement uses TRBV9 and TRBJ2-7; D is perhaps TRBD1 (5 bases). The CDR3 has 15 residues. The V and J ends lost 0 bases and 3 bases respectively, with 13 bases between them. Germline V gene lookup returns CDR1 SGDLS and CDR2 YYNGEE.

V usage is TRBV3-1 (or the pseudogene TRBV3-2) and J usage is TRBJ2-7; 9 positions agree with TRBD2. Germline V lookup: CDR1 LGHDT, CDR2 YNNKEL (reference sequence). This CDR3 is built from 16 residues. With V trimmed by 5 bases and J by 1 base, 9 bases remained unmatched. The CDR3 sequence: CASSAAHSGGSYEQYF. The DNA of the CDR3 is TGTGCCAGCAGCGCTGCACATAGCGGGGGTTCCTACGAGCAGTACTTC.

V gene TRBV29-1 combines with J gene TRBJ2-1, with TRBD1 matching 8 bases. V lost 7 bases to trimming and J lost 6 bases; unmatched junction nucleotides: 5. Germline CDR1 and CDR2: SQVTM and ANQGSEA. The CDR3 contains 12 residues. For the CDR3, the DNA is TGCAGCGGCGACAGGGGAGGCAATGAGCAGTTCTTC. This sequence encodes CSGDRGGNEQFF.